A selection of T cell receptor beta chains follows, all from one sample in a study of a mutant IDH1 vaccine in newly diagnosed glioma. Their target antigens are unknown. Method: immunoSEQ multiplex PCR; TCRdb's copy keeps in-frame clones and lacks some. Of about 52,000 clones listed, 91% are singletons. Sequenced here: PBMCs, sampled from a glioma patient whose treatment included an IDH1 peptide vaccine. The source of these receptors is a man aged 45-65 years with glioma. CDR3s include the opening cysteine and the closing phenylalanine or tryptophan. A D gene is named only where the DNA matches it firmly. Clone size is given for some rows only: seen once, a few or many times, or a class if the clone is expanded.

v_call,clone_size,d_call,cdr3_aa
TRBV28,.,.,CASSFRANYNEQFF
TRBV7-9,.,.,CASSLTPRKQGNTIYF
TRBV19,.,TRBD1,CASDRGRNHNTEAFF
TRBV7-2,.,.,CASSADRSYSGDYGYTF
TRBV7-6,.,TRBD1,CASSGQGKPLSTDTQYF
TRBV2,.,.,CASSDVRGYEQYF
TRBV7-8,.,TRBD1,CASSLEGTGTPSEQYF
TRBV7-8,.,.,CASSLVPWTASYEQYF
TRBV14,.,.,CASSQEVVRLTGELFF
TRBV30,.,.,CAWSSVRGIYQPQHF
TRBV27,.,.,CASSPREPGRRDSPLHF
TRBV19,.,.,CASSTDQVIGGYTF
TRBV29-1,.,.,CSVEGVAEAQGTQYF
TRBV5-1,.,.,CASSGGHPPGELFF
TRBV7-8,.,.,CASSPRGRVLETQYF
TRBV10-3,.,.,CATADRNSNQPQHF
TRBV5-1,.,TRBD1,CASSRTGANYEQYF
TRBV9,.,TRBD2,CASSYPSGANTGELFF
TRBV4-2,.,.,CASLPRYTGSSNYGYTF
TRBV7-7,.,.,CASSPIRGNRELFF
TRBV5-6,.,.,CASTRYGGDYGYTF
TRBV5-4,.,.,CASSLGVGRSEGYTF
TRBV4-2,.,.,CASSYSGHDNSPLHF
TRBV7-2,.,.,CASSLRGGGQPQHF
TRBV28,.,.,CASSSRSEPPDSPLHF
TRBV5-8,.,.,CASSGAGTHILGSNQPQHF
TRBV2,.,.,CASSEGPTDTQYF
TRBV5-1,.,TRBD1,CASSFAPRGGQGNQPQHF
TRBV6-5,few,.,CASSYSIDVYEQYF
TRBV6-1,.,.,CASSEGGGNQPQHF
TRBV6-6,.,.,CASRGIRERNTEAFF
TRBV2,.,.,CASLDHEQYF
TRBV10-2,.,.,CASGSRRGNTIYF
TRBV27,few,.,CASSLSFGQFYEQYF
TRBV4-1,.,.,CASSRRDGSSQPQHF
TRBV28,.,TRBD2,CASSPGLAGGQFF
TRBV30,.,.,CAWRRGRYQETQYF
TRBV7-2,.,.,CASSLWDLNTDTQYF
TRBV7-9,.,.,CASSLRAQTTGNYGYTF
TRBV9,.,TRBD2,CASGSLAGDVQTQYF
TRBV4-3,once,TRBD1,CASSQVKQGGTEAFF